A selection of T cell receptor beta chains follows, all from one sample in a study of radiotherapy plus CTLA-4 blockade in lung cancer. Sequenced by immunoSEQ multiplex PCR; TCRdb stores in-frame clones only, minus some. The sample includes 120,000 or so clones, approximately 90% of them seen just once. Sequencing was performed on peripheral blood, taken from a patient treated with radiotherapy plus ipilimumab. Receptors were obtained from a human donor with non-small cell lung cancer that progressed on radiotherapy plus ipilimumab. The CDR3 runs from the conserved cysteine through the conserved F or W. Fields, in order: CDR3 length, V gene, D gene, J gene, clone size, CDR3 protein, CDR3 DNA. The D gene is left open where the match is weak. Size is omitted from some rows. Given values are once, few, many or a class for expanded clones.

cdr3_length: 17
v_call: TRBV4-1
d_call: .
j_call: TRBJ1-3
clone_size: .
cdr3_aa: CASSQETAELSGNTIYF
cdr3_nt: TGCGCCAGCAGCCAAGAGACGGCAGAACTCTCTGGAAACACCATATATTTT

cdr3_length: 16
v_call: TRBV10-2
d_call: .
j_call: TRBJ2-2
clone_size: once
cdr3_aa: CAATPQGGRDTGELFF
cdr3_nt: TGCGCCGCCACCCCGCAGGGGGGGAGGGACACCGGGGAGCTGTTTTTT

cdr3_length: 15
v_call: TRBV5-1
d_call: .
j_call: TRBJ1-3
clone_size: .
cdr3_aa: CASSLLQGSGNTIYF
cdr3_nt: TGCGCCAGCAGCTTGTTACAGGGTTCTGGAAACACCATATATTTT

cdr3_length: 18
v_call: TRBV5-6
d_call: TRBD2
j_call: TRBJ2-3
clone_size: .
cdr3_aa: CASSQLYSGRDTTDTQYF
cdr3_nt: TGTGCCAGCAGCCAACTTTATAGCGGGAGGGACACCACAGATACGCAGTATTTT

cdr3_length: 18
v_call: TRBV5-7
d_call: TRBD2
j_call: TRBJ2-1
clone_size: .
cdr3_aa: CASSWNPSGASSYNEQFF
cdr3_nt: TGTGCCAGCAGCTGGAACCCTAGCGGGGCTAGCTCCTACAATGAGCAGTTCTTC

cdr3_length: 14
v_call: TRBV6-1
d_call: .
j_call: TRBJ2-7
clone_size: .
cdr3_aa: CASSDAGHTYEQYF
cdr3_nt: TGTGCCAGCAGTGATGCGGGCCATACCTACGAGCAGTACTTC

cdr3_length: 9
v_call: TRBV29-1
d_call: .
j_call: TRBJ2-1
clone_size: .
cdr3_aa: CSVGYEQFF
cdr3_nt: TGCAGCGTTGGCTATGAGCAGTTCTTC

cdr3_length: 15
v_call: TRBV19
d_call: TRBD1
j_call: TRBJ1-2
clone_size: .
cdr3_aa: CASSITGGFNYGYTF
cdr3_nt: TGTGCCAGTAGTATCACAGGGGGTTTTAACTATGGCTACACCTTC

cdr3_length: 13
v_call: TRBV7-9
d_call: .
j_call: TRBJ2-2
clone_size: once
cdr3_aa: CASSADRTGELFF
cdr3_nt: TGTGCCAGCAGCGCCGATAGAACCGGGGAGCTGTTTTTT

cdr3_length: 13
v_call: TRBV29-1
d_call: .
j_call: TRBJ1-2
clone_size: .
cdr3_aa: CSVAIGPNYGYTF
cdr3_nt: TGCAGCGTTGCCATAGGGCCTAACTATGGCTACACCTTC

cdr3_length: 12
v_call: TRBV2
d_call: .
j_call: TRBJ2-7
clone_size: .
cdr3_aa: CASSGGNYEQYF
cdr3_nt: TGTGCCAGCAGTGGGGGGAACTACGAGCAGTACTTC

cdr3_length: 11
v_call: TRBV6-5
d_call: .
j_call: TRBJ1-1
clone_size: .
cdr3_aa: CASTAGSEAFF
cdr3_nt: TGTGCCAGCACTGCCGGGTCTGAAGCTTTCTTT

cdr3_length: 16
v_call: TRBV4-1
d_call: TRBD2
j_call: TRBJ2-1
clone_size: .
cdr3_aa: CASSQVLADTYNEQFF
cdr3_nt: TGCGCCAGCAGCCAGGTACTAGCGGACACTTACAATGAGCAGTTCTTC

cdr3_length: 13
v_call: TRBV27
d_call: TRBD1
j_call: TRBJ2-7
clone_size: .
cdr3_aa: CASTSTGAREQYF
cdr3_nt: TGTGCCAGCACCTCCACAGGGGCCCGCGAGCAGTACTTC

cdr3_length: 16
v_call: TRBV2
d_call: TRBD1
j_call: TRBJ2-7
clone_size: once
cdr3_aa: CASKAFGTGGPYEQYF
cdr3_nt: TGTGCCAGCAAAGCTTTCGGGACAGGGGGACCCTACGAGCAGTACTTC

cdr3_length: 16
v_call: TRBV5-1
d_call: TRBD2
j_call: TRBJ2-1
clone_size: .
cdr3_aa: CASSLGLLAGTDEQFF
cdr3_nt: TGCGCCAGCAGCTTGGGTCTACTAGCGGGAACAGATGAGCAGTTCTTC

cdr3_length: 15
v_call: TRBV4-1
d_call: .
j_call: TRBJ2-1
clone_size: .
cdr3_aa: CASSRRDAGVDEQFF
cdr3_nt: TGCGCCAGCAGCCGCAGGGACGCCGGGGTCGATGAGCAGTTCTTC

cdr3_length: 17
v_call: TRBV5-1
d_call: TRBD1
j_call: TRBJ1-1
clone_size: .
cdr3_aa: CASSWAGDRGLNTEAFF
cdr3_nt: TGCGCCAGCAGCTGGGCCGGGGACAGGGGTTTGAACACTGAAGCTTTCTTT

cdr3_length: 13
v_call: TRBV6-4
d_call: .
j_call: TRBJ2-3
clone_size: .
cdr3_aa: CASSDEMGDTQYF
cdr3_nt: TGTGCCAGCAGTGACGAAATGGGAGATACGCAGTATTTT

cdr3_length: 14
v_call: TRBV4-1
d_call: .
j_call: TRBJ2-7
clone_size: .
cdr3_aa: CASSQDPGTYEQYF
cdr3_nt: TGCGCCAGCAGCCAAGATCCGGGAACCTACGAGCAGTACTTC

cdr3_length: 14
v_call: TRBV10-3
d_call: .
j_call: TRBJ1-5
clone_size: .
cdr3_aa: CAIQGAYSNQPQHF
cdr3_nt: TGTGCCATCCAGGGAGCTTATAGCAATCAGCCCCAGCATTTT

cdr3_length: 15
v_call: TRBV25-1
d_call: .
j_call: TRBJ2-2
clone_size: .
cdr3_aa: CASSESLPRGGELFF
cdr3_nt: TGTGCCAGCAGTGAATCCCTCCCCAGGGGTGGGGAGCTGTTTTTT